The 28 T cell receptor beta chains below all came from one sample that was sequenced in a study of blood T cell repertoires in COVID-19. Only in-frame clones appear in the TCRdb table, and some are missing; sequencing was by immunoSEQ multiplex PCR. The table records 55,000 to 80,000 clones, about four fifths of them present only once. The sample comprised peripheral blood. The source is a man in his 70s with acute or convalescent COVID-19.

This clone was counted a single time. CDR3 DNA: TGCAGCGTCGTTTTTCGGCTAGCGGACACCGGGGAGCTGTTTTTT. This translates into CSVVFRLADTGELFF. This chain uses TRBV29-1 with TRBJ2-2; 7 positions agree with TRBD2. From germline, CDR1 is SQVTM and CDR2 ANQGSEA. The CDR3 contains 15 residues. Trimming at V came to 6 bases and at J to 3 bases, leaving 10 bases not matched to a gene.

In its sample, this clone was seen once. The CDR3 spells CASSPTGATEAFF. In nucleotides, the CDR3 is TGTGCCAGCAGCCCGACAGGGGCCACTGAAGCTTTCTTT. The V and J genes are TRBV11-2 and TRBJ1-1; TRBD1 matches at 8 bases. Germline V gives CDR1 SGHAT, CDR2 FQNNGV. With V trimmed by 5 bases and J by 4 bases, 3 bases remained unmatched. The CDR3 extends over 13 amino acids.

V and J are TRBV19 and TRBJ1-1, with 7 nucleotides matching TRBD1. This CDR3 region has 16 residues. Germline CDR1 and CDR2: LNHDA and SQIVND (reference sequence). V was pared by 10 bases and J by 0 bases, with 14 bases of the junction left unmatched. CDR3 DNA sequence: TGTGCCACCCCTAGGCCGGGACAGTTCATGAACACTGAAGCTTTCTTT. It encodes CATPRPGQFMNTEAFF. Full variable domain (remainder filled in from reference TRBV19 and TRBJ1-1): DGGITQSPKYLFRKEGQNVTLSCEQNLNHDAMYWYRQDPGQGLRLIYYSQIVNDFQKGDIAEGYSVSREKKESFPLTVTSAQKNPTAFYLCATPRPGQFMNTEAFFGQGTRLTVV.

V usage is TRBV4-2 and J usage is TRBJ2-5; perhaps TRBD1 as D (7 bases). Trimming removed 4 bases from V and 2 bases from J, with 14 bases in between. This CDR3 spans 15 amino acids. Per germline, CDR1 LGHNA and CDR2 YNFKEQ. CDR3 residues: CASSLRDSPQETQYF. The CDR3 coding sequence is TGTGCCAGCAGCCTGCGGGACAGTCCTCAAGAGACCCAGTACTTC.

This sequence joins TRBV9 and TRBJ2-1; the match to TRBD1 covers 7 bases. Trimming cost V 4 bases and J 6 bases; bases outside gene matches: 10. Germline V gene data show CDR1 as SGDLS and CDR2 as YYNGEE. CDR3 length: 15 amino acids. CDR3 sequence: CASSSRSWDSNEQFF. CDR3 nucleotide sequence: TGTGCCAGCAGCTCCCGTTCCTGGGACAGCAATGAGCAGTTCTTC.

Here the CDR3 reads CASSYPRTSGSYEQYF. The CDR3 region has the DNA TGTGCCAGCAGTTATCCTCGGACTAGCGGATCCTACGAGCAGTACTTC. The V gene is TRBV6-2 or TRBV6-3, the J gene TRBJ2-7, with TRBD2 identical over 10 bases. The V gene's germline CDR1 is MNHEY and CDR2 SVGEGT. CDR3 length equals 16 residues. The junction had 6 bases not matched to a gene; V was cut back by 3 bases and J by 1 base.

The J gene is TRBJ1-2, the V gene TRBV7-2; 9 bases map to TRBD1. Looked up from germline, CDR1 is SGHTA and CDR2 is FQGNSA. There are 13 residues in the CDR3. Germline trimming cut 5 bases from V and 8 bases from J; bases unmatched to any gene: 6. The CDR3 sequence: CASSRTGGAGYTF. The CDR3 DNA is TGTGCCAGCAGCCGCACAGGGGGCGCAGGCTACACCTTC.

This chain uses TRBV7-2 with TRBJ1-2; 7 positions agree with TRBD1. CDR3 size: 14 residues. In germline, CDR1 is SGHTA, CDR2 FQGNSA. The V and J ends lost 1 base and 5 bases, in that order; junction bases with no gene match: 4. CDR3 DNA sequence: TGTGCCAGCAGCTTAGGGGGACAGTCTTATGGCTACACCTTC. Translation gives CASSLGGQSYGYTF. Supplemented by reference TRBV7-2 and TRBJ1-2, the full variable domain reads GAGVSQSPSNKVTEKGKDVELRCDPISGHTALYWYRQSLGQGLEFLIYFQGNSAPDKSGLPSDRFSAERTGGSVSTLTIQRTQQEDSAVYLCASSLGGQSYGYTFGSGTRLTVV.

The count of this clone is one. The genes are TRBV19 and TRBJ1-2; D is unclear. Trimming shortened V by 9 bases and J by 4 bases, and 12 bases separated the two germline ends. CDR1 LNHDA and CDR2 SQIVND come from the germline V gene (reference sequence). This CDR3 comprises 12 residues. CDR3 sequence (DNA): TGTGCCAGCTGGAGGACGGTCTATGGCTACACCTTC. The encoded protein is CASWRTVYGYTF.

This chain connects TRBV5-6 to TRBJ2-1, with a possible D match to TRBD2 (6 bases). With 4 bases removed from V and 7 bases from J, the gap between germline ends came to 21 bases. CDR1 is SGHDT and CDR2 is YYEEEE in the germline V gene. This CDR3 contains 16 residues. CDR3: CASSGASVRDMNEQFF. Here the CDR3 DNA reads TGTGCCAGCAGCGGGGCTAGCGTTAGGGATATGAATGAGCAGTTCTTC.

The V and J genes are TRBV7-2 and TRBJ2-1, with D perhaps TRBD2 (6 bases). Trimming took off 5 bases at V and 8 bases at J, with 16 bases between the two ends. The CDR3 length is 14 residues. Per the germline V gene, CDR1 is SGHTA and CDR2 is FQGNSA. The chain's CDR3 is CASSRERTTHEQFF. In nucleotides, the CDR3 is TGTGCCAGCAGCCGGGAGCGGACGACACATGAGCAGTTCTTC.

The chain is built from TRBV19 and TRBJ2-4; 7 bases are a match to TRBD2. Germline trimming cut 3 bases from V and 0 bases from J; bases unmatched to any gene: 5. CDR1 LNHDA and CDR2 SQIVND come from the germline V gene (reference sequence). This CDR3 is built from 16 residues. CDR3 sequence reads: CASSMFTGGAKNIQYF. CDR3 sequence (DNA): TGTGCCAGTAGTATGTTTACGGGAGGAGCCAAAAACATTCAGTACTTC.

V is TRBV19 and J is TRBJ1-1, with unresolved D. With 6 bases removed from V and 4 bases from J, the gap between germline ends came to 15 bases. The CDR3 runs to 14 residues. CDR1 and CDR2 from the germline V gene are LNHDA and SQIVND (reference sequence). CDR3 sequence: CASRKQLDTTEAFF. CDR3 bases: TGTGCCAGTAGAAAACAACTAGATACCACTGAAGCTTTCTTT.

The CDR3 loop is CASSADWTSGIVNNEQFF. DNA for the CDR3: TGTGCCAGCAGCGCCGATTGGACTAGCGGGATTGTAAACAATGAGCAGTTCTTC. This chain links TRBV14 with TRBJ2-1, with TRBD2 matching over 12 bases. The CDR3 spans 18 residues. The V gene's germline CDR1 is SGHDN and CDR2 FVKESK. With V trimmed by 5 bases and J by 5 bases, 13 bases remained unmatched.

This clone appeared once. The chain joins TRBV24-1 to TRBJ2-3; 10 nucleotides align to TRBD1. Germline CDR1 is KGHDR and CDR2 is SFDVKD. The CDR3 length is 16 residues. Trimming took 3 bases from V and 5 from J; bases not matched to a gene: 7. This CDR3 is CATSDRQGARVDTQYF. CDR3 nucleotides: TGTGCCACCAGTGATCGACAGGGGGCAAGGGTAGATACGCAGTATTTT.

This clone is a singleton in its sample. This rearrangement joins TRBV6-5 to TRBJ1-1; the match to TRBD1 covers 10 bases. The CDR3 covers 14 residues. The V segment lost 10 bases and the J segment 8 bases; nucleotides outside the gene matches: 13. Per the germline V gene, CDR1 is MNHEY and CDR2 is SVGAGI. The CDR3 is CATRWDRGAMEAFF. The CDR3 coding sequence is TGTGCCACGCGCTGGGACAGGGGCGCTATGGAAGCTTTCTTT.

The chain has TRBV6-5 and TRBJ1-1; perhaps TRBD1 as D (6 bases). V lost 4 bases and J lost 8, with 11 bases in between. In germline, CDR1 is MNHEY, CDR2 SVGAGI. This CDR3 has 12 residues. CDR3: CASSSRQVEAFF. CDR3 nucleotides: TGTGCCAGCAGTTCCCGACAGGTCGAAGCTTTCTTT.

V usage is TRBV7-8 and J usage is TRBJ2-7, with 12 positions matching TRBD2. The CDR3 extends over 14 amino acids. Germline values: CDR1 SGHVS, CDR2 FQNEAQ. Trimming removed 3 bases from V and 4 bases from J; junction bases left unmatched: 1. DNA of the CDR3: TGTGCCAGCAGCTTTGGGACTAGCGGGTACGAGCAGTACTTC. Its protein product is CASSFGTSGYEQYF.

This chain connects TRBV11-2 to TRBJ2-1; TRBD2 agrees at 7 bases. The length of the CDR3 is 11 residues. After removal of 2 bases from V and 15 bases from J, the junction contained 4 bases not matched to a gene. Germline V gene sequence: CDR1 SGHAT, CDR2 FQNNGV. CDR3 coding DNA: TGTGCCAGCAGCTTATTGGGAGGGCCGTTCTTC. Amino acid sequence: CASSLLGGPFF.

The chain carries TRBV10-3 and TRBJ2-5; TRBD1 matches at 9 bases. This CDR3 spans 14 amino acids. The V segment lost 6 bases and the J segment 3 bases; nucleotides outside the gene matches: 5. Germline loops: CDR1 ENHRY, CDR2 SYGVKD. CDR3 bases: TGTGCCATCAGGGGGACAGGGTTGGAAGAGACCCAGTACTTC. Translated: CAIRGTGLEETQYF.

V is TRBV7-3 and J is TRBJ2-6; D not certain. V lost 2 bases and J lost 2, with 7 bases in between. Germline V CDR1 and CDR2: SGHTA, FQGTGA. This CDR3 contains 15 residues. The CDR3 region has the DNA TGTGCCAGCAGCTTAGAGACTCCTGGGGCCAACGTCCTGACTTTC. Encoded protein: CASSLETPGANVLTF.

The chain recombines TRBV19 with TRBJ2-3; 7 bases line up with TRBD2. Germline V gene data show CDR1 as LNHDA and CDR2 as SQIVND (reference sequence). V lost 2 bases, J lost 1 base, and 9 bases stayed unmatched. CDR3 size: 17 residues. CDR3 coding DNA: TGTGCCAGTAGTATACGGACCCGCGGGAGTCGCACAGATACGCAGTATTTT. Translating it yields CASSIRTRGSRTDTQYF. The full variable domain, completed using reference TRBV19 and TRBJ2-3, is DGGITQSPKYLFRKEGQNVTLSCEQNLNHDAMYWYRQDPGQGLRLIYYSQIVNDFQKGDIAEGYSVSREKKESFPLTVTSAQKNPTAFYLCASSIRTRGSRTDTQYFGPGTRLTVL.

The V call is TRBV27, the J call TRBJ2-5; D is ambiguous. The CDR3 has 14 amino acids. V lost 3 bases and J lost 2, with 10 bases in between. In germline, CDR1 is MNHEY, CDR2 SMNVEV (reference sequence). This CDR3 is CASSFGRWQETQYF. In DNA form, the CDR3 reads TGTGCCAGCAGTTTCGGTCGGTGGCAAGAGACCCAGTACTTC.

This rearrangement joins TRBV12-3 or TRBV12-4 to TRBJ2-7; maybe TRBD2 (5 bases). Trimming stripped 3 bases from V and 2 bases from J, with 8 bases between. This CDR3 has 13 amino acids. CDR3 nucleotide sequence: TGTGCCAGCAGTTTGAGGGAAGCCTACGAGCAGTACTTC. Protein: CASSLREAYEQYF.

This clone has just one count. The chain uses TRBV28 and TRBJ1-5; 9 bases are a match to TRBD1. With V trimmed by 6 bases and J by 6 bases, 6 bases remained unmatched. The CDR3 runs 14 residues. Looked up from germline, CDR1 is MDHEN and CDR2 is SYDVKM. DNA of the CDR3: TGTGCCAGCAGGCCCTCGACAGGGGGTCAGCCCCAGCATTTT. It is translated as CASRPSTGGQPQHF.

The genes are TRBV10-3 and TRBJ2-7, with 7 nucleotides matching TRBD1. Germline V gene lookup returns CDR1 ENHRY and CDR2 SYGVKD. The CDR3 consists of 15 residues. With 0 bases clipped from V and 4 bases from J, the junction kept 6 bases outside the gene matches. CDR3 in DNA: TGTGCCATCAGTGAGTCGATAGCAGGGGGTTACGAGCAGTACTTC. Its translation: CAISESIAGGYEQYF.

The chain carries TRBV11-2 and TRBJ2-5; a possible D gene is TRBD2 (5 bases). Trimming took 0 bases from V and 5 from J, leaving 16 bases between them. The V gene's germline CDR1 is SGHAT and CDR2 FQNNGV. CDR3 length equals 16 residues. The CDR3 coding sequence is TGTGCCAGCAGCTTAGAGGGTTTGGGGAGAACGGAGACCCAGTACTTC. It translates to CASSLEGLGRTETQYF.

The rearrangement uses TRBV4-1 and TRBJ2-7; 7 nucleotides agree with TRBD2. Germline V gene sequence: CDR1 MGHRA, CDR2 YSYEKL. V shed 10 bases, J shed 1 base, and the junction held 13 bases outside the gene matches. CDR3 length: 15 residues. CDR3 DNA sequence: TGCGCCACCCCGGGTACAGCGGGATGGTCCTACGAGCAGTACTTC. It is translated as CATPGTAGWSYEQYF.